The 30 T cell receptor beta chains below were found in one sample sequenced in a study of cytomegalovirus exposure and HLA in healthy donors. It was with 60 Vbeta and 13 Jbeta primers that the PCR ran. Profiling relied on immunoSEQ multiplex PCR, and the TCRdb table lists in-frame clones only, not all of them. The sample includes more than 150,000 clones, roughly four fifths of them seen just once. The sequenced material came from PBMCs. Every receptor here comes from a woman younger than 35 in good health and CMV-seropositive.

This chain links TRBV19 with TRBJ1-1; no clear D. This CDR3 has 13 residues. Per the germline V gene, CDR1 is LNHDA and CDR2 is SQIVND (reference sequence). V gave up 6 bases and J gave up 4 bases, with 12 bases separating them. CDR3 sequence (DNA): TGTGCCAGTAGATCCGAGTACGGCACTGAAGCTTTCTTT. Encoded protein: CASRSEYGTEAFF.

Concerning this clone itself: A read error may account for a junction end that differs from germline. This chain joins TRBV28 and TRBJ1-4; D perhaps matches TRBD1 (5 bases). This CDR3 contains 14 residues. The germline gives CDR1 MDHEN, CDR2 SYDVKM. The CDR3 region has the DNA TGTGCCAGCAGTTCCTCGACCTTCCTCCCGGGACGGGAGTTT. Its translation is CASSSSTFLPGREF.

V is TRBV4-2 and J is TRBJ1-4; D is undetermined. Between the trimmed V and J ends, which lost 3 bases and 2 bases, there was a span of 10 bases. This CDR3 is 15 amino acids long. CDR1 and CDR2 from the germline V gene are LGHNA and YNFKEQ. The DNA of the CDR3 is TGTGCCAGCAGCCATGAGGGAGGTACTAATGAAAAACTGTTTTTT. This translates into CASSHEGGTNEKLFF.

This rearrangement joins TRBV7-3 to TRBJ2-1; TRBD2 aligns across 7 bases. The V gene end was trimmed by 3 bases and the J gene end by 0 bases; junction bases not matched to a gene: 5. CDR3 size: 16 residues. Germline V lookup: CDR1 SGHTA, CDR2 FQGTGA. CDR3 amino acids: CASSFLTGGSYNEQFF. The CDR3 nucleotides read TGTGCCAGCAGCTTTTTGACGGGAGGCTCCTACAATGAGCAGTTCTTC.

Concerning this clone: At one end the junction does not follow the germline gene, possibly because of a read error. V and J are TRBV5-1 and TRBJ1-3, with D unresolved. CDR3 length equals 17 residues. Germline V gene lookup returns CDR1 SGHRS and CDR2 YFSETQ. CDR3 protein: CAGSLGIPGRSGNTIYF. The CDR3 DNA sequence: TGCGCCGGCAGCTTGGGTATCCCGGGTCGCTCTGGAAACACCATATATTTT.

The chain joins TRBV10-1 to TRBJ2-1; the match to TRBD2 covers 14 bases. This CDR3 spans 17 amino acids. V shed 2 bases and J 1 base; nucleotides not matched to a gene: 1. CDR1 WNHNN and CDR2 SYGVQD come from the germline V gene (reference sequence). The CDR3 here is CASSEGLAGGSYNEQFF. CDR3 bases: TGCGCCAGCAGTGAGGGACTAGCGGGGGGATCCTACAATGAGCAGTTCTTC.

The genes are TRBV7-3 and TRBJ1-3; unclear D gene. CDR1 and CDR2 from the germline V gene are SGHTA and FQGTGA. V lost 4 bases and J 4 bases, leaving 2 bases between the germline ends. The CDR3 is 11 residues long. The CDR3 region has the DNA TGTGCCAGCAGCTCAGGAAACACCATATATTTT. Translation gives CASSSGNTIYF.

The chain has TRBV19 and TRBJ1-3; D is perhaps TRBD1 (6 bases). The CDR3 length is 16 residues. V was trimmed by 6 bases and J by 6 bases, leaving 21 bases between them. Germline lookup yields CDR1 LNHDA and CDR2 SQIVND (reference sequence). In DNA, the CDR3 is TGTGCCAGTAGCACTTCCGGACAGCAAGTTGAAAACACCATATATTTT. Residues: CASSTSGQQVENTIYF.

CDR3 in DNA: TGTGCCAGCAGTTGGAGCGGCGGGGTCAATTACGAGCAGTACTTC. This sequence encodes CASSWSGGVNYEQYF. J is TRBJ2-7 and V is TRBV27; a possible D gene is TRBD2 (6 bases). V dropped 4 bases and J dropped 4 bases, with 17 bases sitting between them. CDR1 is MNHEY and CDR2 is SMNVEV in the germline V gene (reference sequence). The CDR3 totals 15 residues.

J is TRBJ1-5 and V is TRBV9; weak D call: TRBD1 (6 bases). CDR3 length equals 15 residues. The germline V gene encodes CDR1 SGDLS and CDR2 YYNGEE. Trimming pared 5 bases from V and 7 bases from J, leaving 19 bases between. The CDR3 sequence is CASSKAGDVGQPQHF. CDR3 bases: TGTGCCAGCAGTAAAGCAGGGGACGTTGGCCAGCCCCAGCATTTT.

The chain carries TRBV19 and TRBJ2-6, with TRBD1 matching over 7 bases. The trim removed 8 bases at V and 0 bases at J, leaving 7 bases unmatched. Germline CDR1 and CDR2: LNHDA and SQIVND (reference sequence). This CDR3 is built from 16 residues. CDR3 sequence reads: CASYGDRVSGANVLTF. In nucleotides, the CDR3 is TGTGCCAGTTACGGAGACAGGGTCTCTGGGGCCAACGTCCTGACTTTC.

This chain uses TRBV6-6 with TRBJ1-1; D gene ambiguous. This CDR3 is built from 14 residues. CDR1 and CDR2 from the germline V gene are MNHNY and SVGAGI (reference sequence). Trimming left V 7 bases short and J 7 bases short, with 19 bases between. The CDR3 sequence: CASNQWAGPYEAFF. CDR3 bases: TGTGCCAGCAACCAATGGGCAGGCCCTTATGAAGCTTTCTTT.

The rearrangement uses TRBV6-5 and TRBJ1-1, with TRBD1 as a possible D gene (6 bases). Germline CDR1 MNHEY, CDR2 SVGAGI. Trimming left V 6 bases short and J 1 base short, with 6 bases between. This CDR3 comprises 12 residues. The CDR3: CASRQGNTEAFF. The CDR3 region has the DNA TGTGCCAGCAGACAGGGGAACACTGAAGCTTTCTTT.

This chain connects TRBV6-1 to TRBJ2-1; 7 bases align to TRBD1. CDR1 is MNHNS and CDR2 is SASEGT in the germline V gene. CDR3 length: 17 amino acids. V was pared by 3 bases and J by 2 bases, with 10 bases of the junction left unmatched. CDR3 region: CASSDANRGSPYNEQFF. The CDR3 nucleotides are TGTGCCAGCAGTGACGCCAACAGGGGTTCGCCCTACAATGAGCAGTTCTTC.

J is TRBJ2-1 and V is TRBV11-3, with D possibly being TRBD1 (6 bases). CDR1 and CDR2 (germline): SGHNT, YENEEA. The CDR3 is 14 residues long. V was shortened by 6 bases and J by 1 base, with 10 bases between the two germline ends. CDR3 residues: CASRAQGSYNEQFF. The CDR3 DNA is TGTGCCAGCAGGGCTCAGGGGTCCTACAATGAGCAGTTCTTC.

Only one count was recorded for this clone. The chain has TRBV7-3 and TRBJ2-7; D perhaps matches TRBD1 (5 bases). Trimming cost V 1 base and J 1 base, with 11 bases left between them. Germline values: CDR1 SGHTA, CDR2 FQGTGA. The CDR3 spans 15 residues. CDR3 region: CASSLRAGPSYEQYF. CDR3 in DNA: TGTGCCAGCAGCTTAAGGGCAGGGCCGTCCTACGAGCAGTACTTC.

The chain combines TRBV19 with TRBJ1-5; a weak D match, TRBD1 (5 bases). V lost 1 base and J 3 bases, leaving 10 bases between the germline ends. This CDR3 comprises 15 residues. Germline CDR1 and CDR2: LNHDA and SQIVND (reference sequence). Written as DNA, the CDR3 is TGTGCCAGTAGTATAGGAGGAGGGGACAATCAGCCCCAGCATTTT. Residues: CASSIGGGDNQPQHF.

This clone was detected only once. CDR3 bases: TGTGCCAGCAGCGTCAACTTGGAGCCCCAGCATTTT. It specifies CASSVNLEPQHF. V usage is TRBV9 and J usage is TRBJ1-5; no clear D. Germline CDR1 reads SGDLS; CDR2 reads YYNGEE. The CDR3 totals 12 residues. V lost 2 bases, J lost 8 bases, and 8 bases lay in between.

The chain joins TRBV7-9 to TRBJ2-3; D might be TRBD2 (5 bases). V lost 0 bases, J lost 5 bases, and 9 bases lay in between. This CDR3 region has 14 residues. Germline CDR1 SEHNR, CDR2 FQNEAQ (reference sequence). The chain's CDR3 is CASSLADGEDTQYF. CDR3 DNA sequence: TGTGCCAGCAGCTTAGCCGACGGGGAAGATACGCAGTATTTT.

The V and J genes are TRBV6-5 and TRBJ1-4, with a tentative D call TRBD1 (6 bases). The CDR3 spans 14 residues. Germline V gene data show CDR1 as MNHEY and CDR2 as SVGAGI. V was trimmed by 7 bases and J by 7 bases, leaving 16 bases between them. The CDR3 DNA sequence: TGTGCCAGCACCCGGGGGGGGGCAGGTGAAAAACTGTTTTTT. Residues: CASTRGGAGEKLFF.

This clone occurred once. This chain uses TRBV11-2 with TRBJ2-3; 8 positions agree with TRBD2. The CDR3 has 14 residues. Trimming at V came to 4 bases and at J to 6 bases, leaving 6 bases not matched to a gene. CDR1 SGHAT and CDR2 FQNNGV come from the germline V gene. The CDR3 protein is CASSSPRGGDTQYF. CDR3 bases: TGTGCCAGCAGCTCCCCCCGGGGGGGGGATACGCAGTATTTT.

There are a few counts of this clone. The rearrangement joins TRBV19 to TRBJ2-3; D is uncertain. This CDR3 is built from 13 residues. V dropped 1 base and J dropped 3 bases, with 5 bases sitting between them. CDR1 LNHDA and CDR2 SQIVND come from the germline V gene (reference sequence). CDR3 in amino acids: CASSIVTTDTQYF. The CDR3 DNA is TGTGCCAGTAGTATAGTAACTACAGATACGCAGTATTTT.

This clone was observed a handful of times. This rearrangement joins TRBV14 to TRBJ2-5; TRBD2 might be the D (5 bases). In germline, CDR1 is SGHDN, CDR2 FVKESK. The CDR3 runs 13 residues. The V and J ends lost 2 bases and 12 bases respectively, with 16 bases between them. Here the CDR3 reads CASSQTPRAGEYF. The CDR3, as DNA: TGTGCCAGCAGCCAAACCCCAAGGGCCGGGGAGTACTTC.

This chain uses TRBV6-6 with TRBJ2-1; 8 positions agree with TRBD2. This CDR3 spans 14 amino acids. After removal of 10 bases from V and 10 bases from J, the junction contained 15 bases not matched to a gene. CDR1 MNHNY and CDR2 SVGAGI come from the germline V gene (reference sequence). The CDR3 nucleotides read TGTGCCACGGGGTCTTCGGGGGGGGTCCAGGAGCAGTTCTTC. Amino acids: CATGSSGGVQEQFF.

The chain joins TRBV7-2 to TRBJ2-1, with TRBD2 matching over 9 bases. Trimming cost V 2 bases and J 7 bases; bases outside gene matches: 15. Germline V gives CDR1 SGHTA, CDR2 FQGNSA. There are 18 residues in the CDR3. DNA for the CDR3: TGTGCCAGCAGCTTATCCGGGAGGGGGCGGGGGGGCCGGAATGAGCAGTTCTTC. It encodes CASSLSGRGRGGRNEQFF. The whole variable domain, filled in from reference TRBV7-2 and TRBJ2-1, reads GAGVSQSPSNKVTEKGKDVELRCDPISGHTALYWYRQSLGQGLEFLIYFQGNSAPDKSGLPSDRFSAERTGGSVSTLTIQRTQQEDSAVYLCASSLSGRGRGGRNEQFFGPGTRLTVL.

This clone was recorded a few times. This chain uses TRBV6-1 with TRBJ1-6; no clear D gene. V gave up 1 base and J gave up 5 bases, with 9 bases separating them. Germline CDR1 reads MNHNS; CDR2 reads SASEGT. The CDR3 is made up of 15 amino acids. The CDR3 DNA reads TGTGCCAGCAGTGAAGGGGCAGGTAATAATTCACCCCTCCACTTT. It codes for CASSEGAGNNSPLHF.

This clone was observed a few times. The rearrangement links TRBV27 to TRBJ2-2, with D uncertain. V lost 5 bases to trimming and J lost 6 bases, with 10 bases between them. CDR1 MNHEY and CDR2 SMNVEV come from the germline V gene (reference sequence). There are 13 residues in the CDR3. CDR3 nucleotide sequence: TGTGCCAGCAGTCCTCAGGTAGCCGGGGAGCTGTTTTTT. This encodes CASSPQVAGELFF.

CDR3 in DNA: TGTGCCAGCAGTTCCGCCGGGACAGGAAGCTACGAGCAGTACGTC. This encodes CASSSAGTGSYEQYV. This chain connects TRBV6-5 to TRBJ2-7, with 8 bases fitting TRBD1. The CDR3 length is 15 residues. Germline CDR1 reads MNHEY; CDR2 reads SVGAGI. After removal of 4 bases from V and 3 bases from J, the junction contained 8 bases not matched to a gene.

The rearrangement joins TRBV28 to TRBJ1-2; D is perhaps TRBD1 (6 bases). The CDR3 has 12 amino acids. V dropped 4 bases and J dropped 6 bases, with 9 bases sitting between them. Germline V gene sequence: CDR1 MDHEN, CDR2 SYDVKM. The CDR3 DNA reads TGTGCCAGCAGTTCACAGGGAAATGGCTACACCTTC. Encoded protein: CASSSQGNGYTF.

The chain carries TRBV30 and TRBJ1-5; 7 nucleotides align to TRBD1. From germline, CDR1 is GTSNPN and CDR2 SVGIG (reference sequence). V dropped 1 base and J dropped 4; count of bases not matched to a gene: 1. The CDR3 consists of 13 residues. The CDR3: CAWSGDRNQPQHF. CDR3 DNA: TGTGCCTGGAGTGGGGACAGAAATCAGCCCCAGCATTTT.